This is a list of T cell receptor beta chains from one sample in a study of molecular identifiers for immune sequencing clone quantification. TCRdb re-called the PCR reads with MiXCR, one entry per CDR3 protein. The data show over 600,000 distinct CDR3 sequences, around 20% seen once. Sample: naive CD8+ T cells from blood, with Jurkat cell RNA spiked in. These receptors originate from a human donor in good health. Some libraries in this study had Jurkat cell RNA spiked in. The CDR3 runs from the conserved cysteine through the conserved F or W. D genes are given only for firm matches. The listing skips clone size in some rows; elsewhere it reads once, few, many or a size class.

v_gene: TRBV7-9
abundance: many
j_gene: TRBJ2-3
d_gene: NA
CDR3nt: TGTGCCAGCAGCTTAAAAGGACTCTACACAGATACGCAGTATTTT
CDR3aa: CASSLKGLYTDTQYF

v_gene: TRBV12-3/TRBV12-4
abundance: NA
j_gene: TRBJ1-4
d_gene: NA
CDR3nt: TGTGCCAGCAGTCCGACAGGCCATACTAATGAAAAACTGTTTTTT
CDR3aa: CASSPTGHTNEKLFF

v_gene: TRBV6-5
abundance: many
j_gene: TRBJ2-3
d_gene: TRBD2
CDR3nt: TGTGCCAGCAGGGGCGGACTAGCGGGAGCAGATACGCAGTATTTT
CDR3aa: CASRGGLAGADTQYF

v_gene: TRBV24-1
abundance: many
j_gene: TRBJ2-1
d_gene: NA
CDR3nt: TGTGCCACCAGTGGTAAAGGACAGACCAATGAGCAGTTCTTC
CDR3aa: CATSGKGQTNEQFF

v_gene: TRBV6-5
abundance: many
j_gene: TRBJ2-5
d_gene: NA
CDR3nt: TGTGCCAGCAGTCGCCAATTCCCGGTGCAAGAGACCCAGTACTTC
CDR3aa: CASSRQFPVQETQYF

v_gene: TRBV4-1
abundance: NA
j_gene: TRBJ2-7
d_gene: NA
CDR3nt: TGCGCCAGCAGCCTCCATGAGGGAAGCTCCCACGAGCAGTACTTC
CDR3aa: CASSLHEGSSHEQYF

v_gene: TRBV29-1
abundance: many
j_gene: TRBJ2-7
d_gene: TRBD2
CDR3nt: TGCAGCGTTGTTGGGAGGGGTGTCCCCTACGAGCAGTACTTC
CDR3aa: CSVVGRGVPYEQYF

v_gene: TRBV12-3/TRBV12-4
abundance: many
j_gene: TRBJ1-5
d_gene: TRBD1
CDR3nt: TGTGCCAGCAGCCCACAGGGGCAGGGTCAGCCCCAGCATTTT
CDR3aa: CASSPQGQGQPQHF

v_gene: TRBV12-3/TRBV12-4
abundance: few
j_gene: TRBJ2-3
d_gene: TRBD2
CDR3nt: TGTGCCAGCAGTATTACTAGCGGGTGGGCAGATACGCAGTATTTT
CDR3aa: CASSITSGWADTQYF

v_gene: TRBV20-1
abundance: NA
j_gene: TRBJ2-1
d_gene: NA
CDR3nt: TGCAGTGCCCCAAGGGGCGGTTATCACAATGAGCAGTTCTTC
CDR3aa: CSAPRGGYHNEQFF

v_gene: TRBV6-6
abundance: many
j_gene: TRBJ1-5
d_gene: NA
CDR3nt: TGTGCCAGCACCCTAAAGGGCGGGTATAGCAATCAGCCCCAGCATTTT
CDR3aa: CASTLKGGYSNQPQHF

v_gene: TRBV7-9
abundance: NA
j_gene: TRBJ2-1
d_gene: NA
CDR3nt: TGTGCCAGCAGCTTCGGGACACCTTACAATGAGCAGTTCTTC
CDR3aa: CASSFGTPYNEQFF

v_gene: TRBV28
abundance: many
j_gene: TRBJ1-5
d_gene: NA
CDR3nt: TGTGCCAGCAGTTTATCGCCCTGGGAAGATAGCAATCAGCCCCAGCATTTT
CDR3aa: CASSLSPWEDSNQPQHF

v_gene: TRBV12-3/TRBV12-4
abundance: NA
j_gene: TRBJ2-7
d_gene: NA
CDR3nt: TGTGCCAGCAGCGACAGTCCCTACGAGCAGTACTTC
CDR3aa: CASSDSPYEQYF

v_gene: TRBV5-4
abundance: many
j_gene: TRBJ2-7
d_gene: TRBD1
CDR3nt: TGTGCCAGCAGCTTGCAGGGGGAGTACGAGCAGTACTTC
CDR3aa: CASSLQGEYEQYF

v_gene: TRBV30
abundance: NA
j_gene: TRBJ1-6
d_gene: TRBD1
CDR3nt: TGTGCCTGGGATCGGACAGGGGATTCACCCCTCCACTTT
CDR3aa: CAWDRTGDSPLHF

v_gene: TRBV5-1
abundance: many
j_gene: TRBJ2-3
d_gene: TRBD2
CDR3nt: TGCGCCACCCAGACTAGCGGGGGCGGGACAGATACGCAGTATTTT
CDR3aa: CATQTSGGGTDTQYF

v_gene: TRBV7-9
abundance: few
j_gene: TRBJ2-7
d_gene: NA
CDR3nt: TGTGCCAGCAGCTTTGAACCTCAGGGGGGTTCCTACGAGCAGTACTTC
CDR3aa: CASSFEPQGGSYEQYF

v_gene: TRBV4-1
abundance: few
j_gene: TRBJ2-7
d_gene: TRBD2
CDR3nt: TGCGCCAGCAGCCAAGAACATACTAGGACTAGCGGATTTGAGCAGTACTTC
CDR3aa: CASSQEHTRTSGFEQYF

v_gene: TRBV7-8
abundance: many
j_gene: TRBJ2-5
d_gene: TRBD1
CDR3nt: TGTGCCAGCAGTTACTCGGGGACAGGGGGTGAGACCCAGTACTTC
CDR3aa: CASSYSGTGGETQYF

v_gene: TRBV19
abundance: many
j_gene: TRBJ2-3
d_gene: NA
CDR3nt: TGTGCCAGTACCACAGGCCCCGGGGCAGATACGCAGTATTTT
CDR3aa: CASTTGPGADTQYF

v_gene: TRBV20-1
abundance: many
j_gene: TRBJ2-5
d_gene: TRBD1
CDR3nt: TGCAGTGCTAGAAAGGACAGGGGGCAAGAGACCCAGTACTTC
CDR3aa: CSARKDRGQETQYF

v_gene: TRBV7-2
abundance: many
j_gene: TRBJ1-1
d_gene: TRBD1
CDR3nt: TGTGCCAGCAGCTTCTTCCGGACAGGGGGCTCTGAAGCTTTCTTT
CDR3aa: CASSFFRTGGSEAFF

v_gene: TRBV6-5
abundance: few
j_gene: TRBJ1-6
d_gene: NA
CDR3nt: TGTGCCAGCAGTCCGATCACTCGGTTGGGCTATAATTCACCCCTCCACTTT
CDR3aa: CASSPITRLGYNSPLHF

v_gene: TRBV7-9
abundance: many
j_gene: TRBJ2-3
d_gene: TRBD1
CDR3nt: TGTGCCAGCAGCCCTCCGTCAGGGGGCCCGACAGATACGCAGTATTTT
CDR3aa: CASSPPSGGPTDTQYF

v_gene: TRBV20-1
abundance: NA
j_gene: TRBJ2-5
d_gene: TRBD2
CDR3nt: TGCAGTGCTAGTCTTCGGCGGGGGAGGGAGTACCAAGAGACCCAGTACTTC
CDR3aa: CSASLRRGREYQETQYF

v_gene: TRBV7-9
abundance: many
j_gene: TRBJ1-2
d_gene: NA
CDR3nt: TGTGCCAGCTCAGGGGCTAACTATGGCTACACCTTC
CDR3aa: CASSGANYGYTF

v_gene: TRBV7-9
abundance: many
j_gene: TRBJ2-2
d_gene: NA
CDR3nt: TGTGCCAGCAGCTTAGGGCTTAACACCGGGGAGCTGTTTTTT
CDR3aa: CASSLGLNTGELFF

v_gene: TRBV20-1
abundance: many
j_gene: TRBJ2-5
d_gene: TRBD2
CDR3nt: TGCAGTGCCCAGTCCCAGCGGGGGGTCCAAGAGACCCAGTACTTC
CDR3aa: CSAQSQRGVQETQYF

v_gene: TRBV7-2
abundance: NA
j_gene: TRBJ2-3
d_gene: NA
CDR3nt: TGTGCCAGCAGCTTAGGAGGGATAGCGGTCACAGATACGCAGTATTTT
CDR3aa: CASSLGGIAVTDTQYF

v_gene: TRBV11-2
abundance: many
j_gene: TRBJ1-1
d_gene: NA
CDR3nt: TGTGCCAGCAGCTTAGGGTATGGAACCACTGAAGCTTTCTTT
CDR3aa: CASSLGYGTTEAFF

v_gene: TRBV27
abundance: NA
j_gene: TRBJ2-7
d_gene: TRBD1
CDR3nt: TGTGCCAGCAGTTTCCGACGGACAGGCTTCTACGAGCAGTACTTC
CDR3aa: CASSFRRTGFYEQYF

v_gene: TRBV19
abundance: many
j_gene: TRBJ2-1
d_gene: TRBD2
CDR3nt: TGTGCCAGTAGTATAGGTAGCGGGGGGAGGAATGAGCAGTTCTTC
CDR3aa: CASSIGSGGRNEQFF

v_gene: TRBV7-9
abundance: NA
j_gene: TRBJ2-7
d_gene: TRBD1
CDR3nt: TGTGCCAGCAGCCCTCCCGGGACAGGGGGCCTCGAGCAGTACTTC
CDR3aa: CASSPPGTGGLEQYF

v_gene: TRBV12-3/TRBV12-4
abundance: many
j_gene: TRBJ2-5
d_gene: NA
CDR3nt: TGTGCCAGCAGTGGGGCCCTAGACCAAGAGACCCAGTACTTC
CDR3aa: CASSGALDQETQYF

v_gene: TRBV20-1
abundance: NA
j_gene: TRBJ2-5
d_gene: TRBD2
CDR3nt: TGCAGTGCTAGAATAGAAGTTCTAGCGGGGGGGCCAGAGACCCAGTACTTC
CDR3aa: CSARIEVLAGGPETQYF

v_gene: TRBV20-1
abundance: many
j_gene: TRBJ2-2
d_gene: TRBD2
CDR3nt: TGCAGTGCTAGCGGGGCACTAGCGACGAACACCGGGGAGCTGTTTTTT
CDR3aa: CSASGALATNTGELFF

v_gene: TRBV27
abundance: many
j_gene: TRBJ2-5
d_gene: NA
CDR3nt: TGTGCCAGCAGTTTTCTCCTCGGGGAGACCCAGTACTTC
CDR3aa: CASSFLLGETQYF

v_gene: TRBV3-1
abundance: few
j_gene: TRBJ2-7
d_gene: TRBD1
CDR3nt: TGTGCCAGCAGCCAAACCGGACAGGGGCATGCCTACGAGCAGTACTTC
CDR3aa: CASSQTGQGHAYEQYF

v_gene: TRBV4-3
abundance: few
j_gene: TRBJ1-2
d_gene: NA
CDR3nt: TGCGCCAGCAGCCAAGATGCGGACGGCTTTGGCTATGGCTACACCTTC
CDR3aa: CASSQDADGFGYGYTF

v_gene: TRBV29-1
abundance: many
j_gene: TRBJ2-1
d_gene: NA
CDR3nt: TGCAGCGCCGAGGGAACCGCCAATGAGCAGTTCTTC
CDR3aa: CSAEGTANEQFF

v_gene: TRBV29-1
abundance: few
j_gene: TRBJ1-2
d_gene: TRBD1
CDR3nt: TGCAGCGTTGATTTAGGACAGGGGGCTTTCGGCTACACCTTC
CDR3aa: CSVDLGQGAFGYTF

v_gene: TRBV20-1
abundance: NA
j_gene: TRBJ2-7
d_gene: NA
CDR3nt: TGCAGTGCGAAACAGGTTTACGAGCAGTACTTC
CDR3aa: CSAKQVYEQYF

v_gene: TRBV30
abundance: few
j_gene: TRBJ2-2
d_gene: NA
CDR3nt: TGTGCCTGGAGTGGCTTGCAGGGCTACACCGGGGAGCTGTTTTTT
CDR3aa: CAWSGLQGYTGELFF

v_gene: TRBV28
abundance: few
j_gene: TRBJ2-1
d_gene: TRBD2
CDR3nt: TGTGCCAGCAGTCCCGGGACCCCAAGCGGGAGGGGGTACAATGAGCAGTTCTTC
CDR3aa: CASSPGTPSGRGYNEQFF

v_gene: TRBV6-2/TRBV6-3
abundance: many
j_gene: TRBJ2-5
d_gene: TRBD2
CDR3nt: TGTGCCAGCAGTTTCGGACTAGCGGGAGGTATGAAGACCCAGTACTTC
CDR3aa: CASSFGLAGGMKTQYF

v_gene: TRBV27
abundance: few
j_gene: TRBJ2-3
d_gene: NA
CDR3nt: TGTGCCAGCAGTCCCAGGGTCACAGATACGCAGTATTTT
CDR3aa: CASSPRVTDTQYF

v_gene: TRBV29-1
abundance: few
j_gene: TRBJ2-7
d_gene: NA
CDR3nt: TGCAGCGTTGGTGGAGGGTTCGAGCAGTACTTC
CDR3aa: CSVGGGFEQYF